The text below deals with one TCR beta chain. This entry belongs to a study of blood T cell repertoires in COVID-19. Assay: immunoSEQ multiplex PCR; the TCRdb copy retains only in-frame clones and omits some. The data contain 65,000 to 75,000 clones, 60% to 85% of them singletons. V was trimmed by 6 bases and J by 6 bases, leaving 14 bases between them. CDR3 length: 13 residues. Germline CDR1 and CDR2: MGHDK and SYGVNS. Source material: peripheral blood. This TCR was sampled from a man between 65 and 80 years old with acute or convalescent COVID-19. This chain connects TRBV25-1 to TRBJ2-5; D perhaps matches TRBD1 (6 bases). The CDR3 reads CASSQGQIQTQYF. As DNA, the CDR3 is TGTGCCAGCAGCCAAGGACAGATACAGACCCAGTACTTC.